This T cell receptor (beta chain) originates from a study of monozygotic twins with cystic fibrosis. Study-level information: Libraries were built from 3 to 3.5 micrograms of fragmented DNA using about 16 PCR cycles. Study results and limitations: In this small cohort, shared CDR3 numbers showed no association with age, concordance or disease severity.

The data were produced by immunoSEQ multiplex PCR, yet TCRdb's version contains in-frame clones alone and is incomplete. The table shows 30,000 or so clones, with 66% occurring only once. Regarding this clone: Its antigen is currently unknown.

From germline, CDR1 is MNHNS and CDR2 SASEGT. Trimming left V 7 bases short and J 3 bases short, with 11 bases between. This CDR3 region has 13 residues. This TCR was sampled from a girl aged 10 to 17 with cystic fibrosis. The sequenced material came from blood. The genes are TRBV6-1 and TRBJ2-3, with D uncertain. The CDR3 DNA is TGTGCCAGCAATGACGGCGTGACAGATACGCAGTATTTT. It codes for CASNDGVTDTQYF.